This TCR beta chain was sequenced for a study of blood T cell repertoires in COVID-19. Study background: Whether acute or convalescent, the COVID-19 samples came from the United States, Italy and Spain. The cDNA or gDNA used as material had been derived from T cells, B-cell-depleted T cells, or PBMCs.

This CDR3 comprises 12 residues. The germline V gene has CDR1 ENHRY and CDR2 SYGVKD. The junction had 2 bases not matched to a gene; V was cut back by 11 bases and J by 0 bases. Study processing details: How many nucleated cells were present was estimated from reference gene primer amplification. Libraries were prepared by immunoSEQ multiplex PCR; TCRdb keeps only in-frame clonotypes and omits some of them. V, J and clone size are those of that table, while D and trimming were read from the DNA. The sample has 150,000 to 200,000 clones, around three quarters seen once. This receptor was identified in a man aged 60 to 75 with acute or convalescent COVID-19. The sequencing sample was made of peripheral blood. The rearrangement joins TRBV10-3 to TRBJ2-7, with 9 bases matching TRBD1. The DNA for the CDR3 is TGTGCCGTACAGGGGGCCTCCTACGAGCAGTACTTC. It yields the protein CAVQGASYEQYF.